The rows below give T cell receptor beta chains drawn from one sample of a study of blood T cells in healthy people across ages. TCRdb fed the 5' RACE reads into MiXCR, producing one record per CDR3 protein. The profile shows 650,000 to 700,000 distinct CDR3 sequences, 32% of them singletons. Sequencing used blood. The receptors stem from a woman aged 80 or over in good health. CDR3s include the opening cysteine and the closing phenylalanine or tryptophan. The D gene is left open where the match is weak. Some rows have no size entry. The others give once, few or many, or a class for an expanded clone.

>few|TRBV7-2|NA|TRBJ1-3
TGTGCCAGCAGCTTAGGGCAGAGCTCTGGAAACACCATATATTTT
CASSLGQSSGNTIYF
>NA|TRBV30|TRBD1|TRBJ1-1
TGTGCCTGGAACCCCCGACAGGGGATAGGGACTGAAGCTTTCTTT
CAWNPRQGIGTEAFF
>many|TRBV7-8|NA|TRBJ2-5
TGTGCCAGCAGCTTAGCGGGTTCGGAGGCGGGGACCCAGTACTTC
CASSLAGSEAGTQYF
>once|TRBV7-2|NA|TRBJ1-2
TGTGCCAGCAGCTTAGAGGGGCAGGGCCTAACGGGCTACATCTTC
CASSLEGQGLTGYIF
>many|TRBV7-2|NA|TRBJ2-7
TGTGCCAGCAGCTTCCTAGCAACCTCGCCCTACGAGCAGTACTTC
CASSFLATSPYEQYF
>NA|TRBV9|NA|TRBJ1-4
TGTGCCAGCGGAGAAGGGGATGAAAAACGGTTTTTT
CASGEGDEKRFF
>NA|TRBV27|NA|TRBJ1-3
TGTGCCAGCAAAATAACAGCGAGCTCTGGAAACACCATATATTTT
CASKITASSGNTIYF
>NA|TRBV28|TRBD2|TRBJ2-7
TGTGCCAGCAGTTCCTTGAAGGTTAGCGGGGACTACGAGCAGTACTTC
CASSSLKVSGDYEQYF
>many|TRBV6-5|TRBD1|TRBJ2-7
TGTGCCAGCAGGAGGGGGCAGGTTAACGAGCAGTACTTC
CASRRGQVNEQYF
>many|TRBV5-6|NA|TRBJ2-4
TGTGCCAGCAGCCTCACAGTAGCCAAAAACATTCAGTACTTC
CASSLTVAKNIQYF
>many|TRBV3-1|NA|TRBJ2-7
TGTGCCAGCAGCAGACAGGCCCACGAGCAGTACTTC
CASSRQAHEQYF
>NA|TRBV2|TRBD1|TRBJ2-7
TGTGCCAGCGAGGAGACAGGGGGCTACGAGCAGTACTTC
CASEETGGYEQYF
>NA|TRBV20-1|NA|TRBJ1-1
TGCAGTGCTAGAGAGGAACTCGACCCTGAAGCTTTCTTT
CSAREELDPEAFF
>few|TRBV7-8|NA|TRBJ1-6
TGTGCCAGCAGGCCAGGAGGACACTCGTTTAACTCACCCCTCCACTTT
CASRPGGHSFNSPLHF
>many|TRBV27|NA|TRBJ2-4
TGTGCCAGCAGTTACGACCTAGCCAAAAACATTCAGTACTTC
CASSYDLAKNIQYF
>NA|TRBV4-2|NA|TRBJ2-7
TGTGCCAGCAGCCAAGAAATCCAGTCCCTATACTACGAGCAGTACTTC
CASSQEIQSLYYEQYF
>NA|TRBV2|NA|TRBJ2-7
TGTGTCAGCAGAGTAACAGGGTCCTACGAGCAGTACTTC
CVSRVTGSYEQYF
>once|TRBV10-3|NA|TRBJ1-3
TGTGCCATCAGTGACGGCAGGGAATCTGGAAACACCATATATTTT
CAISDGRESGNTIYF
>few|TRBV6-5|TRBD2|TRBJ2-5
TGTGCCAGCAGACCCGTAGCGGGGGGTATCCAAGAGACCCAGTACTTC
CASRPVAGGIQETQYF
>NA|TRBV19|NA|TRBJ2-5
TGTGCCAGTAGTATATTCGGCGGCCAAGAGACCCAGTACTTC
CASSIFGGQETQYF
>many|TRBV5-1|NA|TRBJ1-2
TGCGCCAGCAACTCCGACAGCCGAAACTATGGCTACACCTTC
CASNSDSRNYGYTF
>many|TRBV5-1|NA|TRBJ2-7
TGCGCCAGCAGCTTTACAGGGATCTCCTACGAGCAGTACTTC
CASSFTGISYEQYF
>many|TRBV28|NA|TRBJ2-4
TGTGCCAGCAGTTTAAGGAGTACCGCGTTGACCAAAAACATTCAGTACTTC
CASSLRSTALTKNIQYF